Below, 20 T cell receptor beta chains from the same sample are listed, as sequenced in a study of CD8+ T cells in alopecia areata. RNA extraction and reverse transcription yielded cDNA as sequencing template. Data came from immunoSEQ multiplex PCR; TCRdb stores just in-frame clones and leaves some out. The sample has about 210,000 clones; just over 65% are singletons. The treatment denotes: oral pan-JAK inhibitor, 5-10 mg twice daily. Sequencing used CD4+ T cells sorted from blood, obtained at week 44, from a patient treated with tofacitinib. All receptors derive from a human donor with alopecia areata.

The rearrangement links TRBV6-1 to TRBJ1-5; D remains unclear. The V end lost 2 bases, the J end lost 3 bases, and 14 bases lay between the germline ends. The CDR3 contains 16 residues. Germline V gene data show CDR1 as MNHNS and CDR2 as SASEGT. For the CDR3, the DNA is TGTGCCAGCAGTGAATCGAGACTAGGGTTCAATCAGCCCCAGCATTTT. Its protein is CASSESRLGFNQPQHF.

Points on this clone: This specimen includes other DNA sequences encoding the same CDR3. The V gene is TRBV30, the J gene TRBJ1-4; TRBD1 aligns across 9 bases. After removal of 0 bases from V and 8 bases from J, the junction contained 4 bases not matched to a gene. Germline CDR1 GTSNPN, CDR2 SVGIG (reference sequence). CDR3 length: 14 amino acids. Here the CDR3 reads CAWSVQGAGEKLFF. CDR3 in DNA: TGTGCCTGGAGTGTACAGGGGGCTGGGGAAAAACTGTTTTTT. The variable domain in full, completed from reference TRBV30 and TRBJ1-4, reads SQTIHQWPATLVQPVGSPLSLECTVEGTSNPNLYWYRQAAGRGLQLLFYSVGIGQISSEVPQNLSASRPQDRQFILSSKKLLLSDSGFYLCAWSVQGAGEKLFFGSGTQLSVL.

The chain recombines TRBV10-2 with TRBJ1-1; no reliable D call. Trimming stripped 9 bases from V and 3 bases from J, with 17 bases between. Germline values: CDR1 WSHSY, CDR2 SAAADI. The CDR3 runs to 14 residues. This CDR3 is CASRIGVGDTEAFF. CDR3 nucleotides: TGCGCCAGTAGGATTGGGGTCGGGGACACTGAAGCTTTCTTT.

This chain connects TRBV5-1 to TRBJ1-1; D is uncertain. V lost 0 bases to trimming and J lost 6 bases, with 24 bases between them. Germline lookup yields CDR1 SGHRS and CDR2 YFSETQ. This CDR3 has 18 amino acids. The CDR3 spells CASSLAVLRVEDRAEAFF. CDR3 bases: TGCGCCAGCAGCTTGGCTGTGTTGAGGGTTGAGGATCGGGCTGAAGCTTTCTTT.

A single count supports this clone. The chain couples TRBV5-1 to TRBJ2-7, with D possibly TRBD1 on 6 matching bases. Germline values: CDR1 SGHRS, CDR2 YFSETQ. This CDR3 has 14 amino acids. The V end lost 7 bases, the J end lost 3 bases, and 17 bases lay between the germline ends. The CDR3 here is CASSYGGQRYEQYF. In DNA form, the CDR3 reads TGCGCCAGCTCGTATGGGGGACAACGCTACGAGCAGTACTTC.

The chain couples TRBV4-3 to TRBJ1-1; a possible D gene is TRBD1 (5 bases). Trimming cost V 1 base and J 0 bases, with 9 bases left between them. Germline assignment: CDR1 LGHNA and CDR2 YSLEER. This CDR3 is built from 15 residues. The CDR3 DNA is TGCGCCAGCAGCCAAGTCACGACAGTGAACACTGAAGCTTTCTTT. Its translation: CASSQVTTVNTEAFF.

This clone was counted many times. Here the CDR3 reads CSVDRNNEKLFF. The CDR3 DNA sequence: TGCAGCGTCGACCGAAACAATGAAAAACTGTTTTTT. The V gene is TRBV29-1, the J gene TRBJ1-4; D is undetermined. V lost 6 bases and J 5 bases, leaving 10 bases between the germline ends. The germline CDR1 and CDR2 sequences are SQVTM and ANQGSEA. The CDR3 length is 12 residues. The full variable domain, completed using reference TRBV29-1 and TRBJ1-4, is SAVISQKPSRDICQRGTSLTIQCQVDSQVTMMFWYRQQPGQSLTLIATANQGSEATYESGFVIDKFPISRPNLTFSTLTVSNMSPEDSSIYLCSVDRNNEKLFFGSGTQLSVL.

The CDR3 DNA reads TGTGCCTGGAGCAAGAACAGGGGGGTGTACACTGAAGCTTTCTTT. Translated, it gives CAWSKNRGVYTEAFF. The V and J genes are TRBV30 and TRBJ1-1, with TRBD1 identical over 8 bases. Germline CDR1 and CDR2: GTSNPN and SVGIG (reference sequence). Unmatched junction bases numbered 9, after V lost 3 bases and J lost 3 bases. The CDR3 has 15 amino acids.

The V call is TRBV29-1, the J call TRBJ2-6; TRBD1 matches at 7 bases. V was pared by 4 bases and J by 0 bases, with 6 bases of the junction left unmatched. The CDR3 has 16 residues. Per germline, CDR1 SQVTM and CDR2 ANQGSEA. CDR3 loop: CSVAGTENSGANVLTF. The CDR3 nucleotides read TGCAGCGTTGCCGGGACAGAAAACTCTGGGGCCAACGTCCTGACTTTC.

This clone came up a few times. This chain joins TRBV27 and TRBJ2-5; D is unclear. Trimming took off 4 bases at V and 5 bases at J, with 14 bases between the two ends. Germline CDR1 reads MNHEY; CDR2 reads SMNVEV (reference sequence). The CDR3 has 14 amino acids. CDR3 region: CASSSATRWETQYF. The DNA of the CDR3 is TGTGCCAGCAGTTCAGCGACGAGATGGGAGACCCAGTACTTC.

The gene calls are TRBV5-1 and TRBJ2-2, with a tentative D call TRBD1 (6 bases). The CDR3 covers 17 residues. Per germline, CDR1 SGHRS and CDR2 YFSETQ. V was shortened by 0 bases and J by 0 bases, with 12 bases between the two germline ends. The CDR3 sequence is CASSLDRAEANTGELFF. In DNA, the CDR3 is TGCGCCAGCAGCTTGGACAGGGCCGAAGCGAACACCGGGGAGCTGTTTTTT.

This clone appeared once. The chain joins TRBV30 to TRBJ1-6; tentative D call: TRBD1 (5 bases). Trimming took 2 bases from V and 4 from J, leaving 9 bases between them. This CDR3 spans 14 amino acids. Germline-derived CDR1 and CDR2 are GTSNPN and SVGIG (reference sequence). The CDR3, as DNA: TGTGCCTGGAGTCTGGGGCAGTATAATTCACCCCTCCACTTT. Amino acids: CAWSLGQYNSPLHF.

The chain links TRBV7-2 to TRBJ2-3; 9 nucleotides line up with TRBD1. With 6 bases clipped from V and 2 bases from J, the junction kept 6 bases outside the gene matches. The CDR3 is made up of 15 amino acids. Looked up from germline, CDR1 is SGHTA and CDR2 is FQGNSA. The DNA of the CDR3 is TGTGCCAGCAGTCGGACAGGGGATGACACAGATACGCAGTATTTT. Translated: CASSRTGDDTDTQYF.

The chain couples TRBV6-5 to TRBJ1-1; D is perhaps TRBD1 (5 bases). V was cut by 5 bases and J by 4 bases, with 14 bases left in between. Per the germline V gene, CDR1 is MNHEY and CDR2 is SVGAGI. The CDR3 spans 14 residues. DNA for the CDR3: TGTGCCAGCAGTCAAACAAGGGGCGGCACTGAAGCTTTCTTT. This codes for CASSQTRGGTEAFF.

This clone appeared a few times. The chain carries TRBV29-1 and TRBJ2-3; D is ambiguous. Germline CDR1 is SQVTM and CDR2 is ANQGSEA. The CDR3 has 16 amino acids. V lost 0 bases and J 0 bases, leaving 13 bases between the germline ends. CDR3 sequence: CSVEDRLRLSTDTQYF. CDR3 bases: TGCAGCGTTGAAGATAGGCTTAGACTTAGCACAGATACGCAGTATTTT.

There are a few counts of this clone. V is TRBV7-6 and J is TRBJ2-3, with D hard to call. V lost 0 bases to trimming and J lost 0 bases, with 7 bases between them. This CDR3 is built from 15 residues. Per the germline V gene, CDR1 is SGHVS and CDR2 is FNYEAQ. CDR3 DNA: TGTGCCAGCAGCTTAGCGGACGCTAGCACAGATACGCAGTATTTT. Translating gives CASSLADASTDTQYF. Looking up the rest from reference TRBV7-6 and TRBJ2-3 gives the full variable domain: GAGVSQSPRYKVTKRGQDVALRCDPISGHVSLYWYRQALGQGPEFLTYFNYEAQQDKSGLPNDRFSAERPEGSISTLTIQRTEQRDSAMYRCASSLADASTDTQYFGPGTRLTVL.

The sample holds one count of this clone. The V gene is TRBV2, the J gene TRBJ2-7; 7 bases line up with TRBD1. Looked up from germline, CDR1 is SNHLY and CDR2 is FYNNEI. J was trimmed by 1 base and V by 4 bases; bases with no gene match: 7. The CDR3 has 15 residues. The CDR3 here is CASSGTGDPSYEQYF. CDR3 DNA sequence: TGTGCCAGCAGTGGAACAGGGGACCCATCCTACGAGCAGTACTTC.

This sequence joins TRBV9 and TRBJ1-5; no clear D. The V and J ends lost 0 bases and 6 bases respectively, with 7 bases between them. This CDR3 is built from 13 residues. Germline loops: CDR1 SGDLS, CDR2 YYNGEE. CDR3 DNA sequence: TGTGCCAGCAGCGTAGATCCGGCTCAGCCCCAGCATTTT. It yields the protein CASSVDPAQPQHF.

The V and J genes are TRBV4-1 and TRBJ1-1; no definite D call. Per germline, CDR1 MGHRA and CDR2 YSYEKL. V shed 0 bases and J shed 4 bases, with 15 bases lying between them. The CDR3 runs to 16 residues. The CDR3, as DNA: TGCGCCAGCAGCCAAGAGTTAGGCAGGTTGGGCACTGAAGCTTTCTTT. It specifies CASSQELGRLGTEAFF.

The V and J genes are TRBV5-1 and TRBJ1-2; a possible D gene is TRBD1 (6 bases). Trimming removed 1 base at V and 1 base at J, with 11 bases between. The CDR3 consists of 15 residues. CDR1 is SGHRS, CDR2 YFSETQ, per germline. The CDR3 nucleotides read TGCGCCAGCAGCTTGTCTGGACAGAGTAACTATGGCTACACCTTC. Protein: CASSLSGQSNYGYTF.